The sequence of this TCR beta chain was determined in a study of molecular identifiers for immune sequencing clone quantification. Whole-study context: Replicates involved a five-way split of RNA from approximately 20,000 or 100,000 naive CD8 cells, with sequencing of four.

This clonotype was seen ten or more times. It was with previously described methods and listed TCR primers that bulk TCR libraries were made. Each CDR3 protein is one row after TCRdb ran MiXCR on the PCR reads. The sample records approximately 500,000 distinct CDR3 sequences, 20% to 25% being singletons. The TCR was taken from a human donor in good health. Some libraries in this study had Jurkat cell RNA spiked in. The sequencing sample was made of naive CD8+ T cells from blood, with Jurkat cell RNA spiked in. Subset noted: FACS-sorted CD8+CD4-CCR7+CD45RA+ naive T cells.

CDR3: CASSPRGSGNTIYF. The CDR3, as DNA: TGTGCCAGCAGCCCCAGGGGATCCGGAAACACCATATATTTT. The chain recombines TRBV27 with TRBJ1-3, with D perhaps matching TRBD1 (6 bases). Germline V CDR1 and CDR2: MNHEY, SMNVEV (reference sequence). Trimming cost V 6 bases and J 4 bases, with 13 bases left between them. This CDR3 is built from 14 residues.